This is a list of T cell receptor beta chains from one sample in a study of OX40 agonist ivuxolimab in advanced cancers. Produced via immunoSEQ multiplex PCR; TCRdb's table is partial and in-frame only. This table has around 80,000 clones, around nine tenths appearing once. The sample consisted of CD4+ or CD8+ T cells sorted from blood, taken in a trial of the OX40 agonist ivuxolimab. The receptors originated from an adult with an advanced solid tumor such as melanoma, head and neck, liver or kidney cancer. The conserved cysteine and the conserved F or W are not part of the CDR3 here.

AIRRIREGNTEAF	TRBV10-3
ASSSPRTYPADTQY	TRBV6-5
ATNRDLSGYT	TRBV15
ASSLTWYQPQH	TRBV11-2
ASKAPGTAPWPQH	TRBV28
ASSPSGSSTEAF	TRBV7-2
ASSETGYQY	TRBV25-1
ASKNSGLAGVFEQF	TRBV19
ASSQDSTSGGQETQY	TRBV4-2
ASSLVAGPSYEQY	TRBV7-2
ASSLVSGPDTQY	TRBV5-1
ASSVGWGTDTQY	TRBV9
ASSGTVVQPQH	TRBV19
ASSDQTGGTNEKLF	TRBV5-4
ASSLKGRQLNSPLH	TRBV7-2
ASSAQPFQSTDTQY	TRBV11-1
ASSPQGAGDGYT	TRBV19
ASSPRGSPRNQAF	TRBV19
ASSPQGVTGELF	TRBV6-4
ASSRREANTEAF	TRBV6-6
ASSYGAGGGYT	TRBV6-5
ASSSPAGLVNGYT	TRBV28
ASSQSGQGDTEAF	TRBV7-3
ASSPTGGGGYT	TRBV7-2